The sequence of this T cell receptor beta chain was determined in a study of shared clonotypes between healthy human individuals. Overall study context: Per-donor plates numbered three CD4 naive, three CD4 memory, two CD8 naive and one CD8 memory.

Germline-derived CDR1 and CDR2 are LNHDA and SQIVND (reference sequence). The CDR3 spans 15 residues. The ends were cut back, 5 bases at V and 5 bases at J, with 19 bases in the middle. Measured with immunoSEQ multiplex PCR; TCRdb has only the in-frame clones, and not every one. The repertoire holds millions of clones, with less than 95% as singletons. About this clone itself: Antigen specificity is unknown.

General study points: Richness estimates generally favored naive over memory subsets. Blood was the only sampled material, and tissue repertoires likely differ.

The naive CD8 population came from CD45RO-negative cells selected for CCR7, without terminally differentiated effector memory CD45RA+ cells. Nashville, Tennessee was home to all donors, who were Caucasian adults. The origin of this receptor is a man aged 18 to 30 in good health. This rearrangement joins TRBV19 to TRBJ2-7; D is perhaps TRBD2 (5 bases). The sequenced sample consisted of naive CD8+ T cells sorted from blood. CDR3 nucleotides: TGTGCCAGTAGTTTGTCCTCCTTATCGGGGAACGAGCAGTACTTC. Encoded protein: CASSLSSLSGNEQYF. The entire variable domain, with the rest obtained from reference TRBV19 and TRBJ2-7, is as follows: DGGITQSPKYLFRKEGQNVTLSCEQNLNHDAMYWYRQDPGQGLRLIYYSQIVNDFQKGDIAEGYSVSREKKESFPLTVTSAQKNPTAFYLCASSLSSLSGNEQYFGPGTRLTVT.